This record covers a single TCR beta chain. Trimming stripped 3 bases from V and 0 bases from J, with 15 bases between. The length of the CDR3 is 16 residues. Germline assignment: CDR1 SGHNT and CDR2 YYREEE (reference sequence). This specimen comes from a study of glioma-infiltrating T cells after dendritic cell vaccination. Study as a whole: The vaccine used monocyte-derived dendritic cells pulsed overnight with autologous tumor lysate.

Up to about 2 ug genomic DNA was used for TCRB CDR3 amplification. The assay was immunoSEQ multiplex PCR, and TCRdb's table has in-frame clones only and misses some. The sample carries around 67,000 clones, about 76% recorded once. The chain has TRBV5-4 and TRBJ1-2, with D maybe TRBD1 (5 bases). The receptor comes from a human donor with glioblastoma. The sample was blood, taken before dendritic cell vaccination. This CDR3 reads CASSSSTDRANYGYTF. The CDR3 DNA is TGTGCCAGCAGCTCATCGACAGATAGAGCTAACTATGGCTACACCTTC.